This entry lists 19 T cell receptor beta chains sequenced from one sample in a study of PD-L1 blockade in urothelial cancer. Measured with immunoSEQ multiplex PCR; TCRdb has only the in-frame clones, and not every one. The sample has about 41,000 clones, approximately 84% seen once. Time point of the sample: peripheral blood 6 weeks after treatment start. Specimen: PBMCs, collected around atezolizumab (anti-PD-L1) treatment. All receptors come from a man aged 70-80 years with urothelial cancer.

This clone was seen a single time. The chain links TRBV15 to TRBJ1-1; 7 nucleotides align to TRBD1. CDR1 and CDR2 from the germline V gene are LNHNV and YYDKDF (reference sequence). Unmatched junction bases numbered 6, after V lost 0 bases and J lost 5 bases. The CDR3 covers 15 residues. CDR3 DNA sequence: TGTGCCACCAGCAGAGAAGGGGGCGCAAGGACTGAAGCTTTCTTT. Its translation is CATSREGGARTEAFF.

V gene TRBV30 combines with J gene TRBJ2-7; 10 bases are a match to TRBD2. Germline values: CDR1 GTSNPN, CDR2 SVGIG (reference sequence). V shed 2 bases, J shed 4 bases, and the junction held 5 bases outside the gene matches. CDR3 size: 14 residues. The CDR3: CAWSRAGGPYEQYF. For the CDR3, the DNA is TGTGCCTGGAGTCGAGCGGGAGGGCCGTACGAGCAGTACTTC.

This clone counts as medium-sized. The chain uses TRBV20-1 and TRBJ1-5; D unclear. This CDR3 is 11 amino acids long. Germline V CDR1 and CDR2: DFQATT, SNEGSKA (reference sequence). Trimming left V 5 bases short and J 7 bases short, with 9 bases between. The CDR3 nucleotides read TGCAGTGCTTCCAGTACCCAGCCCCAGCATTTT. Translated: CSASSTQPQHF.

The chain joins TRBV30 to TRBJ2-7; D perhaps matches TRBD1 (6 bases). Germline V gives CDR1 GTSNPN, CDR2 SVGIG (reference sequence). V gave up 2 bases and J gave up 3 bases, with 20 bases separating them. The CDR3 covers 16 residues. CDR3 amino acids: CAWSTPRTESYYEQYF. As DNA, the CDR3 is TGTGCCTGGAGTACTCCCCGGACAGAATCCTACTACGAGCAGTACTTC.

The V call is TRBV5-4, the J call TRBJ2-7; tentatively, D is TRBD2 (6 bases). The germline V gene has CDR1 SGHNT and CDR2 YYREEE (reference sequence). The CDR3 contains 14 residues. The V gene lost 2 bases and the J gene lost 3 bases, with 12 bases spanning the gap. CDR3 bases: TGTGCCAGCAGCTTCGGGGGAGATAACTACGAGCAGTACTTC. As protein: CASSFGGDNYEQYF. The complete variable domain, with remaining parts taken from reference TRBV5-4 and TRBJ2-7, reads ETGVTQSPTHLIKTRGQQVTLRCSSQSGHNTVSWYQQALGQGPQFIFQYYREEENGRGNFPPRFSGLQFPNYSSELNVNALELDDSALYLCASSFGGDNYEQYFGPGTRLTVT.

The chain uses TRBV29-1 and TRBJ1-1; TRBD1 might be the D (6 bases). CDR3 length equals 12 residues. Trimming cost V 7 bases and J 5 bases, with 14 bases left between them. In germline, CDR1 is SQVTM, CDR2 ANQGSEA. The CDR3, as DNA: TGCAGCGGGGCGGGAGGGGGTACTGAAGCTTTCTTT. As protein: CSGAGGGTEAFF. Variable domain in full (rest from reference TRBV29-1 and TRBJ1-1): SAVISQKPSRDICQRGTSLTIQCQVDSQVTMMFWYRQQPGQSLTLIATANQGSEATYESGFVIDKFPISRPNLTFSTLTVSNMSPEDSSIYLCSGAGGGTEAFFGQGTRLTVV.

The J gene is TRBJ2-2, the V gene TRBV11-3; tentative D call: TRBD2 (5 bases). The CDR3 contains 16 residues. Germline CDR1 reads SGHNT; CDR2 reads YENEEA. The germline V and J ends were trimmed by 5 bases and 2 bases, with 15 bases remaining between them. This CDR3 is CASSQRASSNTGELFF. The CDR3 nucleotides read TGTGCCAGCAGCCAAAGAGCTAGCAGCAACACCGGGGAGCTGTTTTTT.

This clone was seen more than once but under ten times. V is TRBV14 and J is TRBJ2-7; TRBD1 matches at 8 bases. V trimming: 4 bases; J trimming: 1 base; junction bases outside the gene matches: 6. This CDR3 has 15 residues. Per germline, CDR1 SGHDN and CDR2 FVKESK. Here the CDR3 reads CASSPQDRVSYEQYF. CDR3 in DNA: TGTGCCAGCAGCCCCCAGGACAGGGTATCCTACGAGCAGTACTTC.

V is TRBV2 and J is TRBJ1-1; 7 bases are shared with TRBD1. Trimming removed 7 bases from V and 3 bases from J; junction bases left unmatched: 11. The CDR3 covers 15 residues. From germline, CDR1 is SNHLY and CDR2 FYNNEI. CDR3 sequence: CASTRRGGADTEAFF. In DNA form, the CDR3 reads TGTGCCAGCACCCGACGAGGGGGCGCGGACACTGAAGCTTTCTTT.

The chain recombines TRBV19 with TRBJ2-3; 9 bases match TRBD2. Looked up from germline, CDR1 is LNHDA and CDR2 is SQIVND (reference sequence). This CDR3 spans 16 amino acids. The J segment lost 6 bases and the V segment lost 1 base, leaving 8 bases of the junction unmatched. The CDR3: CASSIGLSGSMDTQYF. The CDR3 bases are TGTGCCAGTAGTATAGGCCTTAGCGGGAGCATGGATACGCAGTATTTT. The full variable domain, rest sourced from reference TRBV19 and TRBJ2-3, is DGGITQSPKYLFRKEGQNVTLSCEQNLNHDAMYWYRQDPGQGLRLIYYSQIVNDFQKGDIAEGYSVSREKKESFPLTVTSAQKNPTAFYLCASSIGLSGSMDTQYFGPGTRLTVL.

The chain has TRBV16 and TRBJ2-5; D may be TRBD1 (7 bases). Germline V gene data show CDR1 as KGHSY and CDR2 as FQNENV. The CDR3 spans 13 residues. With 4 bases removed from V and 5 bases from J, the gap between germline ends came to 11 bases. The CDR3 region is CASSLQGRETQYF. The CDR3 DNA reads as TGTGCCAGCAGCCTACAGGGGAGGGAGACCCAGTACTTC.

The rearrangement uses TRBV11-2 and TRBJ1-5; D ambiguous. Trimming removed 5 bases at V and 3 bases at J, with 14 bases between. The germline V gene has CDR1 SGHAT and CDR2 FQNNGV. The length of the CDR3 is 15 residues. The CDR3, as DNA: TGTGCCAGCAGCCGAGGCCTACACCTCAATCAGCCCCAGCATTTT. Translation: CASSRGLHLNQPQHF.

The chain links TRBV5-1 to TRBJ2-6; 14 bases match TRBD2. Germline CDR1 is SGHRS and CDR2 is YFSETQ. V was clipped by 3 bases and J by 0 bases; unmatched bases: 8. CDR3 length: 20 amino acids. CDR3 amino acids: CASSSGTSGSPGSGANVLTF. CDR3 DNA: TGCGCCAGCAGCTCTGGGACTAGCGGGAGTCCCGGCTCTGGGGCCAACGTCCTGACTTTC.

The CDR3 loop is CASSPTSALAKNIQYF. CDR3 bases: TGTGCCAGCTCACCGACTAGCGCCCTAGCCAAAAACATTCAGTACTTC. This chain connects TRBV18 to TRBJ2-4; TRBD2 aligns across 8 bases. The junction had 4 bases not matched to a gene; V was cut back by 3 bases and J by 0 bases. Germline lookup yields CDR1 KGHSH and CDR2 LQKENI. The CDR3 has 16 residues.

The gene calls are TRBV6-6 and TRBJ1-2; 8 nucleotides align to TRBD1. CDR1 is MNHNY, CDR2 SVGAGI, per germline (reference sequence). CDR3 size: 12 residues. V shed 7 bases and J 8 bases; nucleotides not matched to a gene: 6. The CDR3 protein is CASTGQGVGYTF. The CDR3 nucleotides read TGTGCCAGCACTGGACAGGGAGTCGGCTACACCTTC.

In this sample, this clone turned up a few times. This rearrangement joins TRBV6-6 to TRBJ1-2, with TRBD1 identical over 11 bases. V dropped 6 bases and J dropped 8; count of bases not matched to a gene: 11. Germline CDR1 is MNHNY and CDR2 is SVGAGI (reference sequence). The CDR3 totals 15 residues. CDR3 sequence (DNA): TGTGCCAGCAGCTATCCGGGACAGGGGGTTGGAGGCTACACCTTC. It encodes CASSYPGQGVGGYTF.

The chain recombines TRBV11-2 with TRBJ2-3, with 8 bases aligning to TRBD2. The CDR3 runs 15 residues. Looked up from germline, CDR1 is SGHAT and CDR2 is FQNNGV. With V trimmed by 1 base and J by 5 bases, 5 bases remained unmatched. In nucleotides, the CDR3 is TGTGCCAGCAGCTTAGGGGGACTAGTTGTAGATACGCAGTATTTT. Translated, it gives CASSLGGLVVDTQYF.

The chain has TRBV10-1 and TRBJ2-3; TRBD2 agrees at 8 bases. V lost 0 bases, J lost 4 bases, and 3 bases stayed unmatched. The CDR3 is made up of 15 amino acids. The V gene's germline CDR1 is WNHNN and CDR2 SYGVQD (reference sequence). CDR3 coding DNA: TGCGCCAGCAGTGAGTCACTAGCGGAGTCAGATACGCAGTATTTT. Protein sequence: CASSESLAESDTQYF.

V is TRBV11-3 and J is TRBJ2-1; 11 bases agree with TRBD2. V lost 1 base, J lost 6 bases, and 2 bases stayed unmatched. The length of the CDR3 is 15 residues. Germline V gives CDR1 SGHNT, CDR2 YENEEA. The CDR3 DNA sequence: TGTGCCAGCAGCTTAGGACTAGCGGGGTCCAATGAGCAGTTCTTC. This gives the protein CASSLGLAGSNEQFF.